This TCR beta chain was documented in a study of CD8+ T cells in alopecia areata. General study results and limits: The study found that many expanded lesional clones persisted in scalp and blood during tofacitinib. Scalp clonality, together with expanded CD8+ clones among the top 100, fell significantly with tofacitinib.

Following extraction, RNA underwent reverse transcription to cDNA, which served as the sequencing template. Some clones are missing from TCRdb's copy, which holds only in-frame ones; the method was immunoSEQ multiplex PCR. This sample has 200,000 to 250,000 clones, with about 50% found just once. Treatment here: oral pan-JAK inhibitor, 5-10 mg twice daily. This clone was seen a handful of times. Antigen: not known. V gave up 2 bases and J gave up 1 base; unmatched junction bases: 3. This CDR3 has 15 amino acids. Germline CDR1 reads GTSNPN; CDR2 reads SVGIG (reference sequence). The receptor's source is a human donor with alopecia areata. This material consisted of CD4+ T cells sorted from blood, taken at week 4, from a patient treated with tofacitinib. The chain has TRBV30 and TRBJ2-2; 8 nucleotides match TRBD1. CDR3 sequence reads: CAWSSGQGNTGELFF. DNA for the CDR3: TGTGCCTGGAGTTCCGGACAGGGGAACACCGGGGAGCTGTTTTTT.